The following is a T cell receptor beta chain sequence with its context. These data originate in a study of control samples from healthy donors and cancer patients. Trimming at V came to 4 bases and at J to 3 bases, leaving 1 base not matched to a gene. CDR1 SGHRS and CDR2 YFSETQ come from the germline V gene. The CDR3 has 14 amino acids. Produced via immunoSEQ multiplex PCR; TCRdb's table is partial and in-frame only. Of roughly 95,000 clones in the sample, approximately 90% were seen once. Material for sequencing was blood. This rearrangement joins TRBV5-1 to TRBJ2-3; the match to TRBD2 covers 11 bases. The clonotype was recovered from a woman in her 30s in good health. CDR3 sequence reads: CASSTSGRTDTQYF. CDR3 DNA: TGCGCCAGCAGCACTAGCGGGAGAACAGATACGCAGTATTTT.